Listed here are 19 T cell receptor beta chains from one sample, sequenced in a study of cytomegalovirus exposure and HLA in healthy donors. Primers: 60 Vbeta forward and 13 Jbeta reverse. Assay used: immunoSEQ multiplex PCR; TCRdb lists only in-frame clones, some missing. The table lists approximately 150,000 clones, roughly 80% of them singletons. The sequenced material came from PBMCs. These TCRs come from a man between 40 and 49 years old in good health and CMV-seronegative.

V is TRBV5-1 and J is TRBJ2-5; the D gene is possibly TRBD1 (5 bases). Germline V gene sequence: CDR1 SGHRS, CDR2 YFSETQ. This CDR3 has 14 residues. V dropped 0 bases and J dropped 0 bases, with 6 bases sitting between them. The chain's CDR3 is CASSLEQDQETQYF. The CDR3 DNA reads TGCGCCAGCAGCTTGGAACAGGACCAAGAGACCCAGTACTTC.

In its sample, this clone was seen once. V and J are TRBV30 and TRBJ1-4; D not resolved. CDR1 and CDR2 from the germline V gene are GTSNPN and SVGIG (reference sequence). The V end was cut by 2 bases, the J end by 7 bases, with 11 bases between. This CDR3 has 13 residues. In DNA form, the CDR3 reads TGTGCCTGGAGTCCCGGTCGGGGTGAAAAACTGTTTTTT. It translates to CAWSPGRGEKLFF. The complete variable domain, with remaining parts taken from reference TRBV30 and TRBJ1-4, reads SQTIHQWPATLVQPVGSPLSLECTVEGTSNPNLYWYRQAAGRGLQLLFYSVGIGQISSEVPQNLSASRPQDRQFILSSKKLLLSDSGFYLCAWSPGRGEKLFFGSGTQLSVL.

The chain carries TRBV10-3 and TRBJ2-5; D may be TRBD2 (6 bases). Germline values: CDR1 ENHRY, CDR2 SYGVKD. Trimming removed 4 bases from V and 1 base from J, with 10 bases in between. This CDR3 contains 14 residues. The CDR3 DNA follows: TGTGCCATCAGTGGTCCGGGGGTCCAAGAGACCCAGTACTTC. This sequence encodes CAISGPGVQETQYF.

This clone was seen only once. The gene calls are TRBV6-5 and TRBJ2-2; D might be TRBD2 (6 bases). The CDR3 is made up of 12 amino acids. Trimming took 8 bases from V and 4 from J, leaving 8 bases between them. The germline V gene encodes CDR1 MNHEY and CDR2 SVGAGI. The CDR3 sequence is CASWRATGELFF. DNA for the CDR3: TGTGCCAGCTGGAGGGCCACCGGGGAGCTGTTTTTT.

CDR3 DNA sequence: TGCGCCAGCAGCGAAGGGACAGGGGGCGGGCGAGGGGAGCAGTACTTC. Its protein is CASSEGTGGGRGEQYF. The rearrangement uses TRBV5-1 and TRBJ2-7; 12 positions agree with TRBD1. V dropped 4 bases and J dropped 7; count of bases not matched to a gene: 12. The CDR3 has 16 residues. The germline CDR1 and CDR2 sequences are SGHRS and YFSETQ.

The chain is built from TRBV6-5 and TRBJ2-7; D may be TRBD2 (5 bases). The CDR3 is 13 residues long. In germline, CDR1 is MNHEY, CDR2 SVGAGI. V shed 11 bases and J shed 2 bases, with 16 bases lying between them. In DNA form, the CDR3 reads TGTGCCTCGCGGGTCACCGGAACCTACGAGCAGTACTTC. Its translation is CASRVTGTYEQYF.

Only one count was recorded for this clone. The same CDR3 is also encoded by other DNA sequences in this sample. V usage is TRBV6-5 and J usage is TRBJ1-2; a possible D gene is TRBD1 (6 bases). Per the germline V gene, CDR1 is MNHEY and CDR2 is SVGAGI. V lost 6 bases to trimming and J lost 8 bases, with 16 bases between them. The CDR3 consists of 13 residues. The CDR3: CASSPPSGEGYTF. The CDR3 region has the DNA TGTGCCAGCAGCCCCCCCTCAGGGGAAGGCTACACCTTC.

In this sample, this clone turned up once. This chain uses TRBV9 with TRBJ1-2, with D perhaps matching TRBD1 (5 bases). Trimming removed 3 bases from V and 5 bases from J, with 14 bases in between. The CDR3 has 14 residues. Germline V CDR1 and CDR2: SGDLS, YYNGEE. CDR3 residues: CASSAPGIPYGYTF. The CDR3 bases are TGTGCCAGCAGCGCACCAGGGATCCCGTATGGCTACACCTTC.

The chain is built from TRBV18 and TRBJ2-7; 12 bases line up with TRBD2. V shed 2 bases, J shed 6 bases, and the junction held 8 bases outside the gene matches. There are 16 residues in the CDR3. Per germline, CDR1 KGHSH and CDR2 LQKENI. The DNA of the CDR3 is TGTGCCAGCTCACCATCGGGACTAGCGGGTATCGGCGAGCAGTACTTC. Amino acid sequence: CASSPSGLAGIGEQYF. Complete variable domain (other parts from reference TRBV18 and TRBJ2-7): NAGVMQNPRHLVRRRGQEARLRCSPMKGHSHVYWYRQLPEEGLKFMVYLQKENIIDESGMPKERFSAEFPKEGPSILRIQQVVRGDSAAYFCASSPSGLAGIGEQYFGPGTRLTVT.

The genes are TRBV30 and TRBJ1-1, with D uncertain. This CDR3 has 13 amino acids. V shed 5 bases and J shed 5 bases, with 15 bases lying between them. The germline V gene has CDR1 GTSNPN and CDR2 SVGIG (reference sequence). The CDR3: CAWSSQSGTEAFF. DNA for the CDR3: TGTGCCTGGTCCTCGCAGTCGGGAACTGAAGCTTTCTTT.

The rearrangement joins TRBV12-2 to TRBJ2-3; TRBD2 was called by the table and not checked on the DNA. TRBV12-2 is designated a pseudogene. The CDR3 runs 18 residues. The CDR3 DNA reads as TGTGCAAGTCGGGCAAAAAAACCCACTAGCGGGGGCACAGATACGCAGTATTTT. Its protein product is CASRAKKPTSGGTDTQYF.

The V gene is TRBV6-6, the J gene TRBJ2-5; TRBD1 is a possible D gene (5 bases). From germline, CDR1 is MNHNY and CDR2 SVGAGI (reference sequence). The CDR3 spans 15 residues. Deletions cut 0 bases from V and 1 base from J, with 9 bases between. The CDR3, as DNA: TGTGCCAGCAGTTACTCCAACAGGTTCCAAGAGACCCAGTACTTC. As protein: CASSYSNRFQETQYF.

The genes are TRBV11-3 and TRBJ2-3; D not resolved. The CDR3 spans 13 residues. CDR1 is SGHNT, CDR2 YENEEA, per germline. V shed 2 bases and J shed 3 bases, with 6 bases lying between them. CDR3 in DNA: TGTGCCAGCAGCTTAATGAGGACAGATACGCAGTATTTT. Protein: CASSLMRTDTQYF.

The chain couples TRBV7-9 to TRBJ1-1, with 8 bases that match TRBD1. V lost 1 base and J lost 1; bases outside the gene matches: 8. The germline V gene has CDR1 SEHNR and CDR2 FQNEAQ (reference sequence). The CDR3 has 17 amino acids. The CDR3: CASSLDYRTGQNTEAFF. CDR3 bases: TGTGCCAGCAGCTTAGATTATAGGACAGGGCAGAACACTGAAGCTTTCTTT.

The chain recombines TRBV18 with TRBJ1-5; possible D gene TRBD1, 5 bases. Trimming removed 4 bases at V and 7 bases at J, with 11 bases between. The CDR3 loop spans 13 amino acids. Germline V gene sequence: CDR1 KGHSH, CDR2 LQKENI. CDR3 region: CASSRDGGQPQHF. The CDR3 DNA follows: TGTGCCAGCTCACGGGACGGGGGGCAGCCCCAGCATTTT.

The chain combines TRBV10-3 with TRBJ2-5; 7 nucleotides match TRBD1. The J call may be in error: the DNA end matches TRBJ2-7 better. The CDR3 loop spans 15 amino acids. Germline V gene data show CDR1 as ENHRY and CDR2 as SYGVKD. CDR3 nucleotides: TGTGCCATCAGTGAGGATTTAGGACAGGTCTACGAGCAGTACTTC. This codes for CAISEDLGQVYEQYF.

The genes are TRBV5-3 and TRBJ2-7, with 8 bases lining up with TRBD2. TRBV5-3 is noted as an ORF with a role that remains uncertain. The CDR3 runs 15 residues. Trimming cost V 0 bases and J 3 bases; bases outside gene matches: 5. CDR3: CARSLAPTSDYEQYF. Here the CDR3 DNA reads TGTGCCAGAAGCTTGGCCCCGACTAGCGACTACGAGCAGTACTTC.

V is TRBV4-2 and J is TRBJ2-1, with a tentative D call TRBD2 (6 bases). CDR1 LGHNA and CDR2 YNFKEQ come from the germline V gene. CDR3 length: 18 amino acids. Trimming removed 0 bases at V and 6 bases at J, with 21 bases between. CDR3 sequence: CASSQDKLGGRSSNEQFF. In DNA, the CDR3 is TGTGCCAGCAGCCAAGATAAACTAGGTGGGAGGTCAAGCAATGAGCAGTTCTTC.

V gene TRBV15 combines with J gene TRBJ2-7; D is unresolved. Deletions cut 9 bases from V and 1 base from J, with 19 bases between. This CDR3 has 15 residues. From germline, CDR1 is LNHNV and CDR2 YYDKDF (reference sequence). CDR3: CATRPAESVSYEQYF. CDR3 coding DNA: TGTGCCACAAGACCCGCGGAGTCAGTTTCCTACGAGCAGTACTTC. The variable domain in full, with the rest retrieved from reference TRBV15 and TRBJ2-7, is DAMVIQNPRYQVTQFGKPVTLSCSQTLNHNVMYWYQQKSSQAPKLLFHYYDKDFNNEADTPDNFQSRRPNTSFCFLDIRSPGLGDTAMYLCATRPAESVSYEQYFGPGTRLTVT.